This record concerns one TCR beta chain sequence. Antigen: not known. This entry is derived from a study of human T cells and chemical hapten exposure. CDR3 length: 13 amino acids. The ends were cut back, 5 bases at V and 2 bases at J, with 10 bases in the middle. Per germline, CDR1 MDHEN and CDR2 SYDVKM. General observations from the study: It should be noted that donors had alopecia, so their immune response may differ from healthy people's. Following DPC sensitization, TCRs present above 1 in 1000 frequency showed no change. Relative to controls, expanded TCRs formed significantly more large CDR3 similarity clusters.

TCRdb reprocessed the RACE reads with MiXCR, giving one entry per CDR3 protein. The sample shows around 260,000 distinct CDR3 sequences, about 9% of them seen only once. The time point: pre-sensitization, week 0. Treatment described: therapeutic diphenylcyclopropenone sensitization with weekly scalp DPC. Ahead of applying each patch test, blood was sampled. The V call is TRBV28, the J call TRBJ2-7; no firm D call. This TCR came from a woman between 40 and 50 years old with alopecia areata. Some clones in this sample may be carry-over from other donors' samples. Here the sequenced sample was whole blood, taken in connection with sensitization to the hapten diphenylcyclopropenone (DPC). CDR3: CASSRGQTYEQYF. In DNA form, the CDR3 reads TGTGCCAGCAGTCGTGGTCAGACCTACGAGCAGTACTTC.